The entry below describes one T cell receptor (beta chain). Its antigen remains unknown. Isolation per sample recovered at least 7 million PBMCs. Deletions cut 1 base from V and 4 bases from J, with 12 bases between. The CDR3 runs to 15 residues. Looked up from germline, CDR1 is MGHRA and CDR2 is YSYEKL. Primers used in a second PCR of roughly 7 to 12 cycles were a sample-barcoded 5' primer and a J-beta primer mix. All cDNA molecules were each tagged by a template-switch adaptor with 12 random nucleotides. There were at least 2.5 million CDR3-containing paired-end reads obtained from each sample. TCRdb analysed the 5' RACE reads with MiXCR anew, one entry per CDR3 protein. The sample carries about 1.1 million distinct CDR3 sequences, around two fifths recorded once. This sample is part of a study of blood T cells in healthy people across ages. General study results and limits: Across the age range, TCR beta diversity per million T cells fell in a roughly linear way.

Sample: blood. This TCR was sampled from a man aged 18 to 30 in good health. The chain is built from TRBV4-1 and TRBJ2-3; D possibly corresponds to TRBD1 (5 bases). CDR3 residues: CASSQAGRAPDTQYF. The CDR3 DNA reads as TGCGCCAGCAGCCAAGCCGGCAGGGCCCCAGATACGCAGTATTTT.